A single sample gave rise to the 28 T cell receptor beta chains below, sequenced in a study of cytomegalovirus exposure and HLA in healthy donors. Vbeta (60) and Jbeta (13) primers were used in the PCR. The table came from immunoSEQ multiplex PCR; TCRdb's copy has only in-frame clones and leaves some out. The sample has 150,000 to 200,000 clones; under 80% are singletons. The sequenced sample consisted of PBMCs. These receptor sequences come from a woman between 45 and 65 years old in good health and CMV-seropositive.

The chain employs TRBV6-1 and TRBJ1-4; TRBD1 might be the D (5 bases). Trimming cost V 3 bases and J 8 bases, with 13 bases left between them. CDR3 length: 14 amino acids. Germline V gives CDR1 MNHNS, CDR2 SASEGT. The CDR3 bases are TGTGCCAGCAGTGATCCTGTGCGGGGGGAAAAACTGTTTTTT. Protein product: CASSDPVRGEKLFF.

This clone has only a few counts. This rearrangement joins TRBV19 to TRBJ2-3; TRBD2 matches at 10 bases. Germline V gene sequence: CDR1 LNHDA, CDR2 SQIVND (reference sequence). The CDR3 length is 17 residues. V gave up 3 bases and J gave up 4 bases; unmatched junction bases: 10. CDR3 sequence reads: CASSIRIAGGQSDTQYF. For the CDR3, the DNA is TGTGCCAGTAGTATCAGGATAGCGGGGGGACAATCAGATACGCAGTATTTT.

This clone was picked up one time. The J gene is TRBJ2-2, the V gene TRBV4-1, with 8 positions matching TRBD1. CDR3 size: 15 residues. The germline CDR1 and CDR2 sequences are MGHRA and YSYEKL. V was pared by 5 bases and J by 3 bases, with 5 bases of the junction left unmatched. The CDR3 DNA is TGCGCCAGCAGCGAGACAGGGGACGACACCGGGGAGCTGTTTTTT. This sequence encodes CASSETGDDTGELFF.

The J gene is TRBJ2-5, the V gene TRBV25-1; TRBD1 agrees at 7 bases. Germline V gene data show CDR1 as MGHDK and CDR2 as SYGVNS. This CDR3 is built from 15 residues. Trimming cost V 4 bases and J 3 bases; bases outside gene matches: 8. In DNA, the CDR3 is TGTGCCAGCAGTGTCCTAGACAGGGTGGAAGAGACCCAGTACTTC. Residues: CASSVLDRVEETQYF.

This clone appeared once. The chain employs TRBV6-1 and TRBJ2-3; no clear D. Trimming cost V 6 bases and J 2 bases, with 12 bases left between them. Germline-derived CDR1 and CDR2 are MNHNS and SASEGT. The CDR3 runs 14 residues. CDR3 residues: CASRAGPNTDTQYF. The CDR3, as DNA: TGTGCCAGCAGGGCAGGCCCCAACACAGATACGCAGTATTTT.

This chain uses TRBV5-1 with TRBJ1-4; 7 bases line up with TRBD1. J gave up 4 bases and V 4 bases, and 4 bases lay outside the gene matches. The germline V gene has CDR1 SGHRS and CDR2 YFSETQ. The CDR3 is made up of 14 amino acids. CDR3 bases: TGCGCCAGCAGCACGGGACAGTATAATGAAAAACTGTTTTTT. This gives the protein CASSTGQYNEKLFF.

Note on this clone: The germline gene is not matched at one end of the junction; a read error may be the cause. CDR3 nucleotide sequence: TGTGCCTGCAGTGAGGGGTCGTCCTACGAGCAGTACTTC. Translated: CACSEGSSYEQYF. This sequence joins TRBV30 and TRBJ2-7, with D perhaps being TRBD1 or TRBD2 (5 bases each). In germline, CDR1 is GTSNPN, CDR2 SVGIG (reference sequence). The CDR3 sequence is 13 residues long.

The chain couples TRBV10-3 to TRBJ1-1, with TRBD1 as a possible D gene (5 bases). The V end was cut by 0 bases, the J end by 7 bases, with 15 bases between. There are 15 residues in the CDR3. Germline lookup yields CDR1 ENHRY and CDR2 SYGVKD. CDR3 bases: TGTGCCATCAGTGAGTCGGGAGGGGACCGTATTGAAGCTTTCTTT. It yields the protein CAISESGGDRIEAFF.

The genes are TRBV27 and TRBJ2-7; TRBD2 might be the D (6 bases). The CDR3 totals 17 residues. V was cut by 4 bases and J by 3 bases, with 22 bases left in between. The germline V gene encodes CDR1 MNHEY and CDR2 SMNVEV (reference sequence). The CDR3 here is CASSSRRGTALLYEQYF. The CDR3 coding sequence is TGTGCCAGCAGTTCACGACGCGGGACGGCCTTACTCTACGAGCAGTACTTC.

The chain recombines TRBV10-2 with TRBJ1-3; D is unresolved. There are 14 residues in the CDR3. Germline values: CDR1 WSHSY, CDR2 SAAADI. V was shortened by 3 bases and J by 0 bases, with 6 bases between the two germline ends. The CDR3 bases are TGCGCCAGCAGTGAACCGGGCTCTGGAAACACCATATATTTT. It codes for CASSEPGSGNTIYF.

V usage is TRBV6-6 and J usage is TRBJ1-2, with 8 bases aligning to TRBD1. CDR3 size: 16 residues. The V gene end was trimmed by 2 bases and the J gene end by 1 base; junction bases not matched to a gene: 6. Germline CDR1 MNHNY, CDR2 SVGAGI (reference sequence). CDR3 coding DNA: TGTGCCAGCAGTTACGGGACAGGTGAAGATAACTATGGCTACACCTTC. Its protein is CASSYGTGEDNYGYTF.

The J gene is TRBJ1-2, the V gene TRBV18; D gene ambiguous. Trimming cost V 0 bases and J 2 bases, with 10 bases left between them. CDR1 and CDR2 from the germline V gene are KGHSH and LQKENI. The CDR3 runs 15 residues. CDR3 protein: CASSPPDGLNYGYTF. Here the CDR3 DNA reads TGTGCCAGCTCACCACCCGACGGACTAAACTATGGCTACACCTTC.

The chain carries TRBV4-1 and TRBJ1-5; unclear D gene. The germline V gene encodes CDR1 MGHRA and CDR2 YSYEKL. This CDR3 spans 13 amino acids. V was pared by 4 bases and J by 6 bases, with 10 bases between. CDR3 in amino acids: CASSLRGGQPQHF. The DNA of the CDR3 is TGCGCCAGCAGCCTCAGAGGTGGTCAGCCCCAGCATTTT.

The chain couples TRBV19 to TRBJ1-5; 12 bases match TRBD1. Germline CDR1 reads LNHDA; CDR2 reads SQIVND (reference sequence). This CDR3 spans 17 amino acids. V lost 5 bases to trimming and J lost 2 bases; unmatched junction nucleotides: 7. CDR3 region: CASSVGQGAFGNQPQHF. CDR3 DNA sequence: TGTGCCAGTAGTGTGGGACAGGGGGCTTTTGGCAATCAGCCCCAGCATTTT.

The V gene is TRBV9, the J gene TRBJ2-2; D gene ambiguous. V was trimmed by 4 bases and J by 6 bases, leaving 7 bases between them. This CDR3 has 12 residues. CDR1 is SGDLS, CDR2 YYNGEE, per germline. This chain's CDR3 is CASSSPPGELFF. DNA for the CDR3: TGTGCCAGCAGCTCCCCTCCCGGGGAGCTGTTTTTT.

The chain recombines TRBV7-3 with TRBJ1-1; D is undetermined. This CDR3 spans 13 amino acids. CDR1 SGHTA and CDR2 FQGTGA come from the germline V gene. V shed 6 bases and J shed 4 bases, with 12 bases lying between them. The CDR3, as DNA: TGTGCCAGCAGTCTGGAGGGTGGCACTGAAGCTTTCTTT. It yields the protein CASSLEGGTEAFF.

The rearrangement uses TRBV29-1 and TRBJ2-7; TRBD1 matches at 9 bases. Germline loops: CDR1 SQVTM, CDR2 ANQGSEA. After removal of 3 bases from V and 3 bases from J, the junction contained 3 bases not matched to a gene. This CDR3 comprises 13 residues. CDR3 DNA: TGCAGCGTTGATGTGGGACAGGGCTACGAGCAGTACTTC. It yields the protein CSVDVGQGYEQYF.

This clone occurred a few times. This rearrangement joins TRBV11-3 to TRBJ2-2, with a tentative D call TRBD1 (7 bases). The length of the CDR3 is 13 residues. Trimming removed 5 bases from V and 10 bases from J, with 14 bases in between. Germline V gives CDR1 SGHNT, CDR2 YENEEA. CDR3 DNA sequence: TGTGCCAGCAGCCCAGACAGGGAGGAGGAGCTGTTTTTT. It yields the protein CASSPDREEELFF.

The chain joins TRBV4-1 to TRBJ2-5; 7 nucleotides match TRBD1. V gave up 2 bases and J gave up 5 bases; unmatched junction bases: 11. This CDR3 spans 16 amino acids. CDR1 MGHRA and CDR2 YSYEKL come from the germline V gene. The chain's CDR3 is CASSQNPAQGRETQYF. CDR3 DNA: TGCGCCAGCAGCCAAAACCCCGCACAGGGGCGGGAGACCCAGTACTTC.

The chain carries TRBV10-3 and TRBJ1-1; TRBD1 is a possible D gene (6 bases). The V end was cut by 10 bases, the J end by 4 bases, with 13 bases between. The CDR3 totals 12 residues. Germline assignment: CDR1 ENHRY and CDR2 SYGVKD. The CDR3 DNA follows: TGTGCCACGAATACAGGGAGCACTGAAGCTTTCTTT. It encodes CATNTGSTEAFF.

The rearrangement joins TRBV30 to TRBJ1-5, with D maybe TRBD1 (5 bases). CDR3 size: 17 residues. Trimming removed 2 bases at V and 0 bases at J, with 17 bases between. Germline-derived CDR1 and CDR2 are GTSNPN and SVGIG (reference sequence). The CDR3 DNA reads TGTGCCTGGAGTCCAAGGATGACAGTTTATAGCAATCAGCCCCAGCATTTT. As protein: CAWSPRMTVYSNQPQHF.

The gene calls are TRBV18 and TRBJ2-1; D is perhaps TRBD1 (6 bases). Between the trimmed V and J ends, which lost 4 bases and 9 bases, there was a span of 16 bases. This CDR3 contains 14 residues. Germline loops: CDR1 KGHSH, CDR2 LQKENI. The CDR3 here is CASSLVQGTVEQFF. The CDR3 DNA follows: TGTGCCAGCTCACTGGTACAGGGAACGGTTGAGCAGTTCTTC.

The chain uses TRBV5-1 and TRBJ2-7, with D possibly TRBD1 on 5 matching bases. The V end was cut by 3 bases, the J end by 2 bases, with 9 bases between. This CDR3 spans 13 amino acids. Germline V gene lookup returns CDR1 SGHRS and CDR2 YFSETQ. The CDR3 spells CASSSAGPYEQYF. CDR3 in DNA: TGCGCCAGCAGCTCTGCAGGGCCCTACGAGCAGTACTTC.

This clone was recorded only once. V and J are TRBV4-1 and TRBJ2-7, with D possibly matching TRBD2 (5 bases). The CDR3 totals 16 residues. Germline values: CDR1 MGHRA, CDR2 YSYEKL. Between the trimmed V and J ends, which lost 0 bases and 1 base, there was a span of 13 bases. CDR3 protein: CASSQDAGGRSYEQYF. For the CDR3, the DNA is TGCGCCAGCAGCCAAGATGCAGGAGGCCGGTCCTACGAGCAGTACTTC.

This chain uses TRBV6-4 with TRBJ1-2, with TRBD1 as a possible D gene (5 bases). Germline CDR1 and CDR2: MRHNA and SNTAGT. V lost 9 bases and J lost 0, with 11 bases in between. This CDR3 is 13 amino acids long. The DNA for the CDR3 is TGTGCCAGTAGGGGCGGATCTAACTATGGCTACACCTTC. Residues: CASRGGSNYGYTF.

This clone was seen a single time. The chain recombines TRBV9 with TRBJ2-2, with 8 nucleotides matching TRBD2. The germline CDR1 and CDR2 sequences are SGDLS and YYNGEE. The CDR3 runs to 17 residues. The V gene end was trimmed by 4 bases and the J gene end by 6 bases; junction bases not matched to a gene: 14. CDR3 sequence (DNA): TGTGCCAGCAGCCCCACAGTAAACGGGGGGGCCCCCGGGGAGCTGTTTTTT. This translates into CASSPTVNGGAPGELFF.

The V and J genes are TRBV30 and TRBJ2-3; 16 bases are a match to TRBD2. CDR3 length: 17 amino acids. CDR1 is GTSNPN and CDR2 is SVGIG in the germline V gene (reference sequence). V lost 2 bases and J lost 6; bases outside the gene matches: 8. CDR3 protein: CAWSTGLAGGPRDTQYF. CDR3 nucleotides: TGTGCCTGGAGTACGGGACTAGCGGGGGGGCCCCGGGATACGCAGTATTTT.

The rearrangement links TRBV29-1 to TRBJ1-3; D gene unclear. Per the germline V gene, CDR1 is SQVTM and CDR2 is ANQGSEA. The CDR3 runs 11 residues. Trimming took 4 bases from V and 8 from J, leaving 9 bases between them. In DNA form, the CDR3 reads TGCAGCGTTGGAAGCGGGGACACCATATATTTT. Amino acids: CSVGSGDTIYF.